Listed below are T cell receptor beta chains from one sample, sequenced in a study of blood T cell repertoires in COVID-19. Method: immunoSEQ multiplex PCR; TCRdb's copy keeps in-frame clones and lacks some. In the table there are under 70,000 clones, approximately 90% of which are singletons. Specimen: peripheral blood. All receptors come from a woman aged 70 to 79 with acute or convalescent COVID-19. Both conserved end residues are part of each CDR3.

TRBV28 | CASSSLDRDQPQHF
TRBV5-1 | CASSLTSQETQYF
TRBV5-6 | CASSLADPSGGYTF
TRBV19 | CASTATGTYEQYF
TRBV7-9 | CASSMGTGVMETQYF
TRBV28 | CASSLPGLSTNEKLFF
TRBV5-4 | CASSPDSLGTEAFF
TRBV7-2 | CASSSRQTLYGYTF
TRBV5-1 | CASSLELSGSGNTIYF
TRBV5-6 | CASSSTDRAFNSPLHF
TRBV14 | CASSQDLETEQYF
TRBV5-1 | CASSLEGVFTEAFF
TRBV4-1 | CASSQADTAGYGYTF